The 12 T cell receptor beta chains below were found in one sample sequenced in a study of OX40 agonist ivuxolimab in advanced cancers. Data came from immunoSEQ multiplex PCR; TCRdb stores just in-frame clones and leaves some out. The profile shows some 64,000 clones, more than 65% of them singletons. This sample comprised CD4+ or CD8+ T cells sorted from blood, obtained in a trial of the OX40 agonist ivuxolimab. These receptors all stem from an adult with an advanced solid tumor such as melanoma, head and neck, liver or kidney cancer.

This clone has more than one count but fewer than ten. V and J are TRBV11-1 and TRBJ1-2, with TRBD1 identical over 9 bases. CDR3 length: 14 amino acids. Germline CDR1 SGHAT, CDR2 FQDESV (reference sequence). J was trimmed by 8 bases and V by 5 bases; bases with no gene match: 9. The CDR3 loop reads CASSHIRDRVGYTF. The CDR3 DNA reads as TGTGCCAGCAGCCATATCCGGGACAGGGTCGGCTACACCTTC.

CDR3: CASSLVGTGGGTQYF. CDR3 in DNA: TGTGCCAGCAGCTTGGTCGGGACAGGGGGGGGGACCCAGTACTTC. The chain couples TRBV5-4 to TRBJ2-5; 11 nucleotides line up with TRBD1. The length of the CDR3 is 15 residues. CDR1 and CDR2 (germline): SGHNT, YYREEE (reference sequence). After removal of 0 bases from V and 7 bases from J, the junction contained 5 bases not matched to a gene. Combining the CDR3 with reference TRBV5-4 and TRBJ2-5 gives the whole variable domain ETGVTQSPTHLIKTRGQQVTLRCSSQSGHNTVSWYQQALGQGPQFIFQYYREEENGRGNFPPRFSGLQFPNYSSELNVNALELDDSALYLCASSLVGTGGGTQYFGPGTRLLVL.

This chain uses TRBV11-2 with TRBJ2-1, with a weak D call TRBD1 (6 bases). The CDR3 loop spans 15 amino acids. V was pared by 7 bases and J by 4 bases, with 17 bases between. Germline loops: CDR1 SGHAT, CDR2 FQNNGV. This chain's CDR3 is CASTLNRVEYNEQFF. DNA of the CDR3: TGTGCCAGCACCCTAAACAGGGTGGAATACAATGAGCAGTTCTTC.

The chain uses TRBV4-2 and TRBJ2-1; TRBD2 aligns across 12 bases. V dropped 4 bases and J dropped 7; count of bases not matched to a gene: 5. The CDR3 extends over 15 amino acids. The germline CDR1 and CDR2 sequences are LGHNA and YNFKEQ. The CDR3 coding sequence is TGTGCCAGCAGCCGGACTAGCGGGAATAATAATGAGCAGTTCTTC. This encodes CASSRTSGNNNEQFF.

In nucleotides, the CDR3 is TGTGCCAGCAGCGCCGGGACTAGCGGGAGTATCGACACCGGGGAGCTGTTTTTT. It translates to CASSAGTSGSIDTGELFF. V is TRBV7-9 and J is TRBJ2-2; 14 bases align to TRBD2. Germline CDR1 reads SEHNR; CDR2 reads FQNEAQ (reference sequence). The CDR3 is 18 amino acids. J was trimmed by 3 bases and V by 5 bases; bases with no gene match: 8.

The chain couples TRBV4-3 to TRBJ1-2; 11 nucleotides align to TRBD1. J was trimmed by 6 bases and V by 0 bases; bases with no gene match: 6. CDR3 length: 16 amino acids. The germline V gene has CDR1 LGHNA and CDR2 YSLEER. The CDR3 loop reads CASSQDLDRGRDGYTF. CDR3 nucleotide sequence: TGCGCCAGCAGCCAAGATTTGGACAGGGGGCGCGATGGCTACACCTTC.

The rearrangement joins TRBV16 to TRBJ2-2; unclear D gene. Germline V gene sequence: CDR1 KGHSY, CDR2 FQNENV. Trimming removed 7 bases from V and 0 bases from J, with 9 bases in between. The CDR3 extends over 14 amino acids. CDR3 loop: CASNRFSNTGELFF. CDR3 in DNA: TGTGCCAGCAACCGATTCTCGAACACCGGGGAGCTGTTTTTT. The variable domain in full, with the rest retrieved from reference TRBV16 and TRBJ2-2, is GEEVAQTPKHLVRGEGQKAKLYCAPIKGHSYVFWYQQVLKNEFKFLISFQNENVFDETGMPKERFSAKCLPNSPCSLEIQATKLEDSAVYFCASNRFSNTGELFFGEGSRLTVL.

This clone was detected only once. The chain combines TRBV7-2 with TRBJ2-3, with TRBD2 matching over 11 bases. Germline trimming cut 2 bases from V and 0 bases from J; bases unmatched to any gene: 4. The germline V gene encodes CDR1 SGHTA and CDR2 FQGNSA. This CDR3 has 17 residues. CDR3 amino acids: CASSLRGTSGSTDTQYF. DNA of the CDR3: TGTGCCAGCAGCTTACGCGGGACTAGCGGAAGCACAGATACGCAGTATTTT.

This chain joins TRBV11-3 and TRBJ2-2; D remains unclear. This CDR3 region has 13 residues. CDR1 is SGHNT, CDR2 YENEEA, per germline. Trimming removed 5 bases at V and 7 bases at J, with 11 bases between. CDR3 in DNA: TGTGCCAGCAGCCGTAAAATCAACGGGGAGCTGTTTTTT. Its translation: CASSRKINGELFF.

This chain joins TRBV7-9 and TRBJ2-3; tentatively, D is TRBD2 (6 bases). Germline V gene lookup returns CDR1 SEHNR and CDR2 FQNEAQ (reference sequence). V was clipped by 1 base and J by 2 bases, with 13 bases between them. The CDR3 spans 16 residues. CDR3 nucleotides: TGTGCCAGCAGCTTAGGACTAGGGCCCATCACAGATACGCAGTATTTT. As protein: CASSLGLGPITDTQYF.

This chain links TRBV15 with TRBJ2-5, with a tentative D call TRBD1 (5 bases). CDR1 is LNHNV and CDR2 is YYDKDF in the germline V gene (reference sequence). The CDR3 has 15 amino acids. V gave up 0 bases and J gave up 3 bases, with 11 bases separating them. The CDR3 region is CATSRDGTGKETQYF. The CDR3 DNA reads TGTGCCACCAGCAGAGACGGAACAGGCAAAGAGACCCAGTACTTC.

The CDR3 here is CASATGGAGLGTDTQYF. CDR3 DNA sequence: TGTGCCAGCGCTACGGGAGGAGCGGGACTGGGGACAGATACGCAGTATTTT. The chain employs TRBV27 and TRBJ2-3, with TRBD2 identical over 7 bases. The germline V gene encodes CDR1 MNHEY and CDR2 SMNVEV (reference sequence). Losses at the gene ends were 8 bases for V and 3 bases for J; bases not matched to a gene: 17. CDR3 size: 17 residues.